This record covers a single T cell receptor beta chain. The data were taken from a study of blood T cell repertoires in COVID-19. As for the study in general: Spain, Italy and the United States supplied samples that represented acute and convalescent COVID-19. The analysed material was cDNA or gDNA that came from T cells, B-cell-depleted T cells, or PBMCs.

The V gene's germline CDR1 is MNHEY and CDR2 SVGAGI. V gave up 4 bases and J gave up 6 bases; unmatched junction bases: 8. This CDR3 is built from 16 residues. Original processing methods: Reference gene primer amplification yielded estimated nucleated cell counts. Only in-frame clones appear in the TCRdb table, and some are missing; sequencing was by immunoSEQ multiplex PCR. V, J and clone size were drawn from that table, and D and trimming were deduced from the DNA. The table lists 120,000 or so clones, about 74% of them singletons. The TCR originated in a man in his sixties or seventies with acute or convalescent COVID-19. The V call is TRBV6-5, the J call TRBJ2-7, with 14 bases lining up with TRBD2. Sequenced sample: peripheral blood. The CDR3, as DNA: TGTGCCAGCAGTTTCTCGACTAGCGGGAGGGCCACCGAGCAGTACTTC. It translates to CASSFSTSGRATEQYF.